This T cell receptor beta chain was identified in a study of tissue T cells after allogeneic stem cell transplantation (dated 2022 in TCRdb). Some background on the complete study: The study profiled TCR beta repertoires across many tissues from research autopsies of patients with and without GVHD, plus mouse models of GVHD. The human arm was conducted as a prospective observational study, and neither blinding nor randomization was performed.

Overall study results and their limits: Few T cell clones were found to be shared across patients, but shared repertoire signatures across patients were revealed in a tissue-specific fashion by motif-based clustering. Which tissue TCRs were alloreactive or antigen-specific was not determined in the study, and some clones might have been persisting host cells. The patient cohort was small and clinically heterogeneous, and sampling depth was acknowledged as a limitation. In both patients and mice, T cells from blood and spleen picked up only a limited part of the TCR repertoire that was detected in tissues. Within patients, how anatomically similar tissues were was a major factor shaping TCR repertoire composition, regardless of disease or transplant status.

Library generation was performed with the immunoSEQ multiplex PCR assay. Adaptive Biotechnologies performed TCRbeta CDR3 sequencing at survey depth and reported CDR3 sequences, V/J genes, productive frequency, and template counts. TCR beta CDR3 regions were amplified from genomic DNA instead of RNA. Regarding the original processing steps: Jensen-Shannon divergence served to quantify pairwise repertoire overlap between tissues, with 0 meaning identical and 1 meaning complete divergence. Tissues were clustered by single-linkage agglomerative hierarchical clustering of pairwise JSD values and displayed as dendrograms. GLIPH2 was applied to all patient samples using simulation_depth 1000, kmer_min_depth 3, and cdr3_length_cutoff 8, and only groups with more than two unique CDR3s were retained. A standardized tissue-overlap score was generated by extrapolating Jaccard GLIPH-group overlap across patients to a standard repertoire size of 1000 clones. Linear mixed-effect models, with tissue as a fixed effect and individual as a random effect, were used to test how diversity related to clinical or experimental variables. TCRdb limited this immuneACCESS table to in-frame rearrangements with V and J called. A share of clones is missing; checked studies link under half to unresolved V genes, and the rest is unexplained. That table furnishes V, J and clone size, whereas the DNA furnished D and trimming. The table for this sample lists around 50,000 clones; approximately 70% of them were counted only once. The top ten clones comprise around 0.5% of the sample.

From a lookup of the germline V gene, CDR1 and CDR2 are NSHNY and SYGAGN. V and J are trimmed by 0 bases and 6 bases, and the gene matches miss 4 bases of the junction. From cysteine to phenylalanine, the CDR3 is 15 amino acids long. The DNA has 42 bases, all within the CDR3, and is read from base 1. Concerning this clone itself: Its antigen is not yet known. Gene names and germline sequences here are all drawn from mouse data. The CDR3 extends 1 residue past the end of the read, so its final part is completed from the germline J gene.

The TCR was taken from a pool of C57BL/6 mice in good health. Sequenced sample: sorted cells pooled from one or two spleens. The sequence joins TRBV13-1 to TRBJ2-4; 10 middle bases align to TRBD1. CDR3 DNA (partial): TGTGCCAGCAGTGATGCCCGGACAGGGGGGAACACCTTGTAC. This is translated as CASSDARTGGNTLY. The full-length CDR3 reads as CASSDARTGGNTLYF.